This is a list of T cell receptor beta chains from one sample in a study of tumor-infiltrating lymphocytes in localized non-small cell lung cancer. Assay: immunoSEQ multiplex PCR; the TCRdb copy retains only in-frame clones and omits some. The sample has approximately 12,000 clones, 76% seen once; the top ten hold roughly 17%. Specimen: uninvolved lung tissue not adjacent to the tumor. The receptors were gathered from a human donor with non-small cell lung cancer. Each CDR3 is given with its conserved first and last residue. D genes are given only for firm matches. For some rows the clone size is stated as once, few or many, or as a class when expanded; others skip it.

>-|TRBV7-3|TRBJ1-1|-|16
CASTAGQGPLRGEAFF
TGTGCCAGCACCGCGGGTCAGGGGCCCCTTAGGGGTGAAGCTTTCTTT
>TRBD2|TRBV5-1|TRBJ2-1|-|16
CASSLIVAGGRGEQFF
TGCGCCAGCAGCTTGATAGTAGCGGGAGGGAGGGGTGAGCAGTTCTTC
>-|TRBV28|TRBJ2-1|-|13
CASSLLTGSEQFF
TGTGCCAGCAGTTTATTGACCGGGAGTGAGCAGTTCTTC
>TRBD2|TRBV30|TRBJ2-3|-|16
CAWRTGLAGGRDPQYF
TGTGCCTGGCGAACGGGACTAGCGGGGGGGCGGGATCCGCAGTATTTT
>-|TRBV6-1|TRBJ2-5|-|14
CASSVDREAETQYF
TGTGCCAGCAGTGTAGACAGGGAGGCCGAGACCCAGTACTTC
>-|TRBV6-5|TRBJ2-1|-|14
CASSLWGGADEQFF
TGTGCCAGCAGCCTCTGGGGGGGGGCAGATGAGCAGTTCTTC
>TRBD1|TRBV2|TRBJ2-5|-|12
CASRDRGETQYF
TGTGCCAGCAGAGACAGGGGGGAGACCCAGTACTTC
>-|TRBV7-6|TRBJ1-5|-|16
CASSPEQGGGNQPQHF
TGTGCCAGCAGCCCAGAGCAGGGAGGGGGCAATCAGCCCCAGCATTTT
>-|TRBV20-1|TRBJ2-7|-|11
CSAGERGEQYF
TGCAGTGCTGGGGAAAGGGGCGAGCAGTACTTC
>-|TRBV14|TRBJ1-2|few|14
CASSQDFTGRGYTF
TGTGCCAGCAGCCAAGATTTTACAGGCAGAGGCTACACCTTC
>-|TRBV9|TRBJ1-1|-|13
CASSVNKDTEAFF
TGTGCCAGCAGCGTAAATAAGGACACTGAAGCTTTCTTT
>-|TRBV19|TRBJ2-3|-|15
CASSSQPASTDTQYF
TGTGCCAGTAGTAGTCAGCCAGCTAGCACAGATACGCAGTATTTT
>TRBD2|TRBV11-3|TRBJ2-2|-|14
CASSRGGGSGELFF
TGTGCCAGCAGCCGCGGGGGGGGGAGCGGGGAGCTGTTTTTT
>TRBD1|TRBV19|TRBJ1-1|-|16
CASKILNKQGANEAFF
TGTGCCAGCAAGATACTAAATAAACAGGGGGCCAATGAAGCTTTCTTT
>-|TRBV20-1|TRBJ1-2|-|11
CSAGHGGGYTF
TGCAGTGCTGGTCACGGAGGGGGCTACACCTTC
>TRBD2|TRBV2|TRBJ2-5|-|15
CASSDLAGIQETQYF
TGTGCCAGCAGTGATCTAGCGGGGATTCAAGAGACCCAGTACTTC